The rows below give T cell receptor beta chains drawn from one sample of a study of cytomegalovirus exposure and HLA in healthy donors. The repertoire was sequenced with immunoSEQ multiplex PCR; TCRdb's copy has only in-frame clones and lacks some. Of around 62,000 clones in the sample, roughly 73% were seen once. The sequenced material came from PBMCs. These receptors originate from a male donor in good health and CMV-seropositive. Both conserved end residues are part of each CDR3. D genes are given only for firm matches. A row's size may be missing; if present it is once, few, many or a size class.

cdr3_length clone_size j_call v_call d_call cdr3_aa cdr3_nt
20 - TRBJ1-2 TRBV7-3 TRBD1 CASSLTEVAGGSNVNYGYTF TGTGCCAGCAGCTTAACGGAGGTGGCAGGGGGCAGTAATGTTAACTATGGCTACACCTTC
15 - TRBJ1-5 TRBV28 - CASSSRQAHNQPQHF TGTGCCAGCAGTTCTCGACAGGCCCACAATCAGCCCCAGCATTTT
15 - TRBJ2-2 TRBV4-3 - CASSQGRGSTGELFF TGCGCCAGCAGCCAAGGTAGAGGTTCCACCGGGGAGCTGTTTTTT
15 - TRBJ1-6 TRBV2 - CASNRGGVGGSPLHF TGTGCCAGCAATCGGGGAGGGGTAGGAGGGTCACCCCTCCACTTT
17 - TRBJ1-4 TRBV5-6 - CASSLNPKRGPGEKLFF TGTGCCAGCAGCCTCAACCCGAAGAGAGGGCCGGGGGAAAAACTGTTTTTT
16 - TRBJ2-3 TRBV6-1 TRBD2 CASSERVAGTTDTQYF TGTGCCAGCAGTGAACGGGTAGCGGGGACCACAGATACGCAGTATTTT
20 - TRBJ2-3 TRBV27 TRBD2 CASSLRLERGATTSTDTQYF TGTGCCAGCAGTTTAAGATTGGAGCGGGGGGCCACAACTAGCACAGATACGCAGTATTTT
13 - TRBJ2-5 TRBV6-5 TRBD1 CASSGQGGETQYF TGTGCCAGCAGCGGACAGGGAGGCGAGACCCAGTACTTC
16 - TRBJ2-2 TRBV11-2 - CASSFQTGANTGELFF TGTGCCAGCAGCTTCCAAACGGGGGCGAACACCGGGGAGCTGTTTTTT
12 - TRBJ2-3 TRBV9 - CASSLGAGTQYF TGTGCCAGCAGCTTGGGGGCCGGTACGCAGTATTTT
13 - TRBJ1-2 TRBV13 - CASSLGVAYGYTF TGTGCCAGCAGCTTAGGAGTAGCATATGGCTACACCTTC
14 - TRBJ1-5 TRBV15 TRBD1 CATSKTGSNQPQHF TGTGCCACCAGCAAGACAGGGTCCAATCAGCCCCAGCATTTT
13 - TRBJ2-7 TRBV7-9 TRBD2 CASVGGDFYEQYF TGTGCCAGCGTTGGGGGGGACTTCTACGAGCAGTACTTC
16 - TRBJ1-6 TRBV6-1 TRBD1 CASSDRVDRGISPLHF TGTGCCAGCAGTGACAGGGTAGACAGGGGTATCTCACCCCTCCACTTT
15 - TRBJ1-2 TRBV4-2 TRBD1 CASSQVGTGNYGYTF TGTGCCAGCAGCCAAGTGGGGACAGGGAACTATGGCTACACCTTC
14 - TRBJ1-4 TRBV30 - CAWDTGSRGEKLFF TGTGCCTGGGATACAGGGTCCCGCGGTGAAAAACTGTTTTTT
16 - TRBJ1-2 TRBV13 TRBD1 CASSPQGTGGKDGYTF TGTGCCAGCAGTCCTCAAGGGACAGGGGGTAAAGATGGCTACACCTTC
13 - TRBJ2-7 TRBV5-1 - CASSLGQLYEQYF TGCGCCAGCAGCCTAGGACAGCTTTACGAGCAGTACTTC
11 once TRBJ2-7 TRBV10-3 TRBD1 CAIGTGYEQYF TGTGCCATCGGGACAGGGTACGAGCAGTACTTC
15 - TRBJ1-1 TRBV7-9 - CASSLGFARNTEAFF TGTGCCAGCAGCTTAGGGTTCGCGAGGAACACTGAAGCTTTCTTT
16 - TRBJ2-3 TRBV5-4 - CASSLVGHPGTDTQYF TGTGCCAGCAGCTTGGTTGGCCACCCAGGCACAGATACGCAGTATTTT
15 once TRBJ1-1 TRBV7-2 - CASSLVAGRGTEAFF TGTGCCAGCAGCTTAGTTGCGGGCCGGGGCACTGAAGCTTTCTTT
16 - TRBJ2-5 TRBV9 TRBD2 CASSAFSGGAHETQYF TGTGCCAGCAGCGCCTTTAGCGGGGGGGCGCATGAGACCCAGTACTTC
15 few TRBJ1-1 TRBV7-8 - CASSLAHRTGTEAFF TGTGCCAGCAGCTTAGCTCACAGGACCGGCACTGAAGCTTTCTTT
14 - TRBJ2-1 TRBV18 TRBD2 CASSAGGAWNEQFF TGTGCCAGCTCGGCGGGGGGGGCCTGGAATGAGCAGTTCTTC
14 - TRBJ2-7 TRBV7-6 - CASSSPGAVHEQYF TGTGCCAGCAGCTCCCCCGGAGCAGTTCACGAGCAGTACTTC
15 - TRBJ1-6 TRBV6-6 - CASLSLRGSNSPLHF TGTGCCAGCTTATCCCTTCGGGGGTCTAATTCACCCCTCCACTTT
13 - TRBJ1-2 TRBV9 - CASSVGGGGGYTF TGTGCCAGCAGCGTAGGGGGGGGCGGCGGCTACACCTTC
15 - TRBJ2-3 TRBV4-3 - CASSQDSDSTDTQYF TGCGCCAGCAGCCAAGATTCCGACAGCACGGATACGCAGTATTTT
14 - TRBJ2-7 TRBV7-9 - CASSNTDSYYEQYF TGTGCCAGCAGCAACACGGACAGTTACTACGAGCAGTACTTC
13 - TRBJ2-3 TRBV7-3 TRBD1 CASSFTGADTQYF TGTGCCAGCAGCTTTACAGGGGCAGATACGCAGTATTTT
15 - TRBJ2-1 TRBV7-2 TRBD2 CASSRASGGGNEQFF TGTGCCAGCAGCCGAGCGAGCGGGGGGGGAAATGAGCAGTTCTTC
15 - TRBJ1-2 TRBV6-5 - CASSYSTGGDYGYTF TGTGCCAGCAGTTACTCGACGGGGGGGGACTATGGCTACACCTTC
16 - TRBJ2-7 TRBV23-1 - CASSQSITGKCYEQYF TGCGCCAGCAGTCAATCAATAACGGGGAAGTGTTACGAGCAGTACTTC
14 - TRBJ1-2 TRBV28 TRBD1 CASRTGGESYGYTF TGTGCCAGCAGGACAGGGGGGGAGTCCTATGGCTACACCTTC
15 - TRBJ1-6 TRBV7-2 - CASSLHQGRGSPLHF TGTGCCAGCAGCTTACACCAGGGTAGGGGTTCACCCCTCCACTTT
15 - TRBJ2-2 TRBV13 TRBD2 CASSLERGGAGELFF TGTGCCAGCAGCTTAGAGCGGGGGGGCGCCGGGGAGCTGTTTTTT
16 - TRBJ2-2 TRBV12-5 - CASGLVQGGVAVELFF TGTGCTAGTGGTTTGGTGCAAGGGGGGGTGGCGGTGGAGCTGTTTTTT
17 - TRBJ1-5 TRBV28 - CASLGAGAGESNQPQHF TGTGCCAGCCTGGGGGCGGGGGCCGGGGAGAGCAATCAGCCCCAGCATTTT
15 - TRBJ2-7 TRBV2 - CASSDVAGPTYEQYF TGTGCCAGCAGTGATGTGGCGGGGCCCACCTACGAGCAGTACTTC
15 once TRBJ2-7 TRBV4-2 - CASSISQMADDEQYF TGTGCCAGCAGCATAAGCCAGATGGCGGATGACGAGCAGTACTTC
16 - TRBJ1-2 TRBV7-9 - CASSLPGDPTWSGYTF TGTGCCAGCAGCCTCCCCGGCGACCCCACTTGGAGTGGCTACACCTTC
14 few TRBJ1-6 TRBV28 TRBD1 CASSLTGSNSPLHF TGTGCCAGCAGTTTGACAGGGTCAAATTCACCCCTCCACTTT
13 - TRBJ2-7 TRBV7-3 - CASSLTADYEQYF TGTGCCAGCAGCTTAACGGCGGACTACGAGCAGTACTTC
15 - TRBJ2-2 TRBV5-4 TRBD2 CASSLEASGVGELFF TGTGCCAGCAGCTTGGAGGCTAGCGGGGTCGGGGAGCTGTTTTTT
12 - TRBJ1-1 TRBV11-3 - CASSRDTTEAFF TGTGCCAGCAGCCGAGACACAACTGAAGCTTTCTTT
15 - TRBJ1-5 TRBV19 - CASRVGVSVGQPQHF TGTGCCAGTAGAGTAGGGGTGAGTGTCGGCCAGCCCCAGCATTTT
13 - TRBJ2-7 TRBV5-5 - CASSLKQGYEQYF TGTGCCAGCAGCTTGAAACAGGGCTACGAGCAGTACTTC
15 - TRBJ2-1 TRBV6-1 TRBD2 CASKASGGSYNEQFF TGTGCCAGCAAGGCTAGCGGGGGTTCCTACAATGAGCAGTTCTTC
16 - TRBJ2-3 TRBV18 TRBD2 CASSTTSSGGTDTQYF TGTGCCAGCTCTACCACGTCTAGCGGGGGAACAGATACGCAGTATTTT